These 18 T cell receptor beta chains were sequenced from one sample in a study of T cells in tuberculosis. TCRdb's copy holds only in-frame clones and misses some; the assay was immunoSEQ multiplex PCR. The sample carries more than 35,000 clones, over 90% recorded once. The sequencing sample was made of PBMCs. These receptors were obtained from a donor aged 5 to 30 with latent tuberculosis or without tuberculosis infection.

The genes are TRBV25-1 and TRBJ1-1, with D possibly TRBD1 on 6 matching bases. The CDR3 runs 14 residues. Between the trimmed V and J ends, which lost 6 bases and 6 bases, there was a span of 17 bases. CDR1 and CDR2 from the germline V gene are MGHDK and SYGVNS. CDR3 sequence: CASSGGQGLPEAFF. The CDR3 nucleotides read TGTGCCAGCAGCGGGGGGCAGGGTCTTCCTGAAGCTTTCTTT.

The chain combines TRBV29-1 with TRBJ1-1; the D gene is possibly TRBD1 (6 bases). The CDR3 is 15 amino acids. V was shortened by 5 bases and J by 0 bases, with 16 bases between the two germline ends. CDR1 is SQVTM and CDR2 is ANQGSEA in the germline V gene. CDR3 sequence: CSVMKTGGMNTEAFF. Here the CDR3 DNA reads TGCAGCGTTATGAAGACAGGCGGAATGAACACTGAAGCTTTCTTT.

This chain connects TRBV1 to TRBJ1-4; TRBD1 was called by the table and not checked on the DNA. TRBV1 is recorded as a pseudogene. The CDR3 consists of 15 residues. The CDR3 nucleotides read TGCACCAGCAGCCAACGGACAGGGTTTAGGGAAAAACTGTTTTTT. Residues: CTSSQRTGFREKLFF.

A single count supports this clone. The gene calls are TRBV7-8 and TRBJ2-7; 8 bases map to TRBD1. This CDR3 comprises 15 residues. CDR1 is SGHVS and CDR2 is FQNEAQ in the germline V gene. Germline trimming cut 7 bases from V and 2 bases from J; bases unmatched to any gene: 10. In DNA, the CDR3 is TGTGCCAGCATCTACAATTCAGGGGGCACCTACGAGCAGTACTTC. Translating gives CASIYNSGGTYEQYF.

Here the CDR3 reads CASSRVSGDSYEQYF. The DNA of the CDR3 is TGCGCCAGCAGTCGTGTTAGCGGGGACTCCTACGAGCAGTACTTC. This chain uses TRBV5-1 with TRBJ2-7; 8 bases line up with TRBD2. V was clipped by 5 bases and J by 0 bases; unmatched bases: 7. This CDR3 has 15 amino acids. CDR1 and CDR2 (germline): SGHRS, YFSETQ.

The rearrangement joins TRBV5-6 to TRBJ1-2, with D maybe TRBD1 (6 bases). The CDR3 has 15 residues. The germline CDR1 and CDR2 sequences are SGHDT and YYEEEE. The ends were cut back, 1 base at V and 0 bases at J, with 10 bases in the middle. The CDR3 DNA reads TGTGCCAGCAGCTTGACAGGGCTAGCTAACTATGGCTACACCTTC. Encoded protein: CASSLTGLANYGYTF.

The chain recombines TRBV7-2 with TRBJ1-2; D is possibly TRBD1 (6 bases). There are 15 residues in the CDR3. Trimming left V 4 bases short and J 0 bases short, with 12 bases between. CDR1 and CDR2 from the germline V gene are SGHTA and FQGNSA. The CDR3 is CASSSQGLANYGYTF. Here the CDR3 DNA reads TGTGCCAGCAGCTCACAGGGCCTAGCTAACTATGGCTACACCTTC.

The rearrangement links TRBV11-2 to TRBJ2-3; no definite D call. Germline CDR1 SGHAT, CDR2 FQNNGV. This CDR3 region has 16 residues. V was shortened by 4 bases and J by 4 bases, with 18 bases between the two germline ends. CDR3 coding DNA: TGTGCCAGCAGCTCGTCCGCCTCCCCCCGGGCAGATACGCAGTATTTT. This gives the protein CASSSSASPRADTQYF.

This chain links TRBV10-3 with TRBJ2-1, with D tentatively TRBD2 (5 bases). The CDR3 is 14 residues long. V was trimmed by 2 bases and J by 7 bases, leaving 12 bases between them. Looked up from germline, CDR1 is ENHRY and CDR2 is SYGVKD. The CDR3 loop reads CAISEPDGENEQFF. CDR3 nucleotides: TGTGCCATCAGTGAGCCGGACGGGGAAAATGAGCAGTTCTTC.

V usage is TRBV6-1 and J usage is TRBJ2-1; tentative D call: TRBD2 (5 bases). The germline V gene encodes CDR1 MNHNS and CDR2 SASEGT. V shed 8 bases and J shed 0 bases, with 8 bases lying between them. The CDR3 is 13 residues long. Here the CDR3 reads CASRGSSYNEQFF. In nucleotides, the CDR3 is TGTGCCAGCCGAGGGAGCTCCTACAATGAGCAGTTCTTC.

This sequence joins TRBV2 and TRBJ1-6, with a possible D match to TRBD1 (5 bases). Trimming removed 7 bases from V and 9 bases from J, with 19 bases in between. Germline V gene data show CDR1 as SNHLY and CDR2 as FYNNEI. This CDR3 contains 15 residues. CDR3 DNA sequence: TGTGCCAGCATAGAGTCCGGGGGGATTGGTTCACCCCTCCACTTT. Amino acids: CASIESGGIGSPLHF.

The V call is TRBV5-4, the J call TRBJ1-3; 8 nucleotides match TRBD1. The V segment lost 4 bases and the J segment 0 bases; nucleotides outside the gene matches: 6. Germline V gene sequence: CDR1 SGHNT, CDR2 YYREEE (reference sequence). CDR3 size: 16 residues. The DNA of the CDR3 is TGTGCCAGCAGCCCCGGACAGGGAATCTCTGGAAACACCATATATTTT. It codes for CASSPGQGISGNTIYF.

The rearrangement links TRBV30 to TRBJ2-3; tentatively, D is TRBD1 (5 bases). V lost 8 bases and J 2 bases, leaving 14 bases between the germline ends. CDR3 length: 13 residues. Germline CDR1 reads GTSNPN; CDR2 reads SVGIG (reference sequence). CDR3 loop: CADSQDLTDTQYF. Written as DNA, the CDR3 is TGTGCCGATTCACAGGATCTCACAGATACGCAGTATTTT.

A few counts support this clone. The V and J genes are TRBV19 and TRBJ1-5, with D maybe TRBD1 (6 bases). Between the trimmed V and J ends, which lost 5 bases and 2 bases, there was a span of 22 bases. CDR1 and CDR2 from the germline V gene are LNHDA and SQIVND (reference sequence). The CDR3 runs to 18 residues. This CDR3 is CASSSDRERTLGNQPQHF. In nucleotides, the CDR3 is TGTGCCAGTAGTTCGGACAGAGAGCGTACCCTTGGCAATCAGCCCCAGCATTTT.

This rearrangement joins TRBV5-1 to TRBJ2-5; TRBD2 aligns across 13 bases. The CDR3 consists of 16 residues. The junction had 6 bases not matched to a gene; V was cut back by 4 bases and J by 3 bases. Per germline, CDR1 SGHRS and CDR2 YFSETQ. CDR3 loop: CASSQGGLAGKETQYF. In nucleotides, the CDR3 is TGCGCCAGCAGCCAGGGGGGACTAGCGGGGAAAGAGACCCAGTACTTC.

There are a few counts of this clone. The chain employs TRBV9 and TRBJ2-2; perhaps TRBD2 as D (5 bases). Germline values: CDR1 SGDLS, CDR2 YYNGEE. The V end was cut by 4 bases, the J end by 4 bases, with 11 bases between. This CDR3 has 14 residues. CDR3 amino acids: CASSTTTTTGELFF. The CDR3 DNA is TGTGCCAGCAGCACCACGACTACCACCGGGGAGCTGTTTTTT.

The sample holds one count of this clone. The V and J genes are TRBV25-1 and TRBJ2-2; D not resolved. V gave up 6 bases and J gave up 0 bases, with 5 bases separating them. Germline-derived CDR1 and CDR2 are MGHDK and SYGVNS. This CDR3 is 13 amino acids long. The CDR3 spells CASRHPNTGELFF. CDR3 sequence (DNA): TGTGCCAGCAGACATCCGAACACCGGGGAGCTGTTTTTT.

The rearrangement links TRBV27 to TRBJ1-1; D ambiguous. The CDR3 has 15 amino acids. The V gene lost 5 bases and the J gene lost 5 bases, with 18 bases spanning the gap. Looked up from germline, CDR1 is MNHEY and CDR2 is SMNVEV (reference sequence). Here the CDR3 DNA reads TGTGCCAGCAGTCCTGGAACAGAGTTGGCGACTGAAGCTTTCTTT. It translates to CASSPGTELATEAFF.